Below, one T cell receptor beta chain is given with its context. The data belong to a study of shared clonotypes between healthy human individuals. Libraries were prepared by immunoSEQ multiplex PCR; TCRdb keeps only in-frame clonotypes and omits some of them. The sample holds about 1.5 million clones, around 98% seen once. This CDR3 spans 12 amino acids. V was trimmed by 3 bases and J by 10 bases, leaving 11 bases between them. Per the germline V gene, CDR1 is SGDLS and CDR2 is YYNGEE. The chain links TRBV9 to TRBJ2-1; tentatively, D is TRBD1 (8 bases). The source of this sequence is a man aged 25-45 years in good health. The material sequenced was naive CD4+ T cells sorted from blood. The subset here: CD45RA+ positively selected. The CDR3 region is CASSAQGGEQFF. CDR3 coding DNA: TGTGCCAGCAGCGCACAGGGGGGGGAGCAGTTCTTC.